These 8 T cell receptor beta chains were all obtained from the same sample, sequenced in a study of cytomegalovirus exposure and HLA in healthy donors (dated by TCRdb to about 2017). The method behind the library was the immunoSEQ multiplex PCR assay. The multiplex PCR relied on a mix of 60 forward primers for TCR Vbeta segments and 13 reverse primers for TCR Jbeta segments. TCRdb limited this immuneACCESS table to in-frame rearrangements with V and J called. A share of clones is missing; checked studies link under half to unresolved V genes, and the rest is unexplained. The sample table shows about 200,000 clones, and 70% to 80% are seen once. The ten largest clonotypes hold about 1.9% of the sample. The sample was PBMCs. Receptors were obtained from a man between 25 and 39 years old in good health and CMV-seronegative.

This clone was seen a single time. This chain links TRBV6-1 with TRBJ2-7; 9 bases align to TRBD2. The CDR3 is 14 residues long. Trimming at V came to 7 bases and at J to 3 bases, leaving 7 bases not matched to a gene. CDR1 and CDR2 (germline): MNHNS, SASEGT. CDR3 coding DNA: TGTGCCAGCAACCCGTTAGCGGGAGTCTACGAGCAGTACTTC. It codes for CASNPLAGVYEQYF.

The V call is TRBV5-1, the J call TRBJ2-3, with a tentative D call TRBD1 (6 bases). Germline V gene data show CDR1 as SGHRS and CDR2 as YFSETQ. The CDR3 totals 14 residues. The V and J ends lost 4 bases and 6 bases respectively, with 15 bases between them. In DNA form, the CDR3 reads TGCGCCAGCAGCCGGAGTACAGGGTTTGATACGCAGTATTTT. Residues: CASSRSTGFDTQYF.

The chain recombines TRBV10-1 with TRBJ1-3; D remains ambiguous. V lost 6 bases and J lost 2, with 14 bases in between. Germline V gives CDR1 WNHNN, CDR2 SYGVQD (reference sequence). The CDR3 is 15 amino acids. The CDR3 DNA reads TGCGCCAGCAGCGACACTTCGGCGACTGGAAACACCATATATTTT. Residues: CASSDTSATGNTIYF.

This rearrangement joins TRBV18 to TRBJ1-5; D gene unclear. V was pared by 3 bases and J by 2 bases, with 8 bases between. The CDR3 has 14 amino acids. CDR1 is KGHSH and CDR2 is LQKENI in the germline V gene. The CDR3, as DNA: TGTGCCAGCTCACCGGACGGGGGCAATCAGCCCCAGCATTTT. Amino acid sequence: CASSPDGGNQPQHF.

This chain links TRBV4-2 with TRBJ2-2; TRBD2 matches 13 bases. Germline V gene sequence: CDR1 LGHNA, CDR2 YNFKEQ. With V trimmed by 2 bases and J by 1 base, 7 bases remained unmatched. This CDR3 region has 19 residues. The CDR3 region has the DNA TGTGCCAGCAGCCAACGGGGACTAGCGGGGCTGTTGAACACCGGGGAGCTGTTTTTT. Encoded protein: CASSQRGLAGLLNTGELFF.

The chain has TRBV6-1 and TRBJ1-1, with no clear D. The ends were cut back, 8 bases at V and 3 bases at J, with 13 bases in the middle. The length of the CDR3 is 13 residues. CDR1 and CDR2 from the germline V gene are MNHNS and SASEGT. The CDR3 reads CASRRVFDTEAFF. CDR3 in DNA: TGTGCCAGCCGGCGGGTGTTTGACACTGAAGCTTTCTTT.

The chain couples TRBV6-5 to TRBJ2-2; TRBD1 agrees at 8 bases. The V segment lost 6 bases and the J segment 5 bases; nucleotides outside the gene matches: 5. The CDR3 consists of 14 residues. The germline V gene has CDR1 MNHEY and CDR2 SVGAGI. The chain's CDR3 is CASSRDRWTGELFF. CDR3 DNA sequence: TGTGCCAGCAGCAGGGACAGGTGGACCGGGGAGCTGTTTTTT.

This chain links TRBV5-4 with TRBJ2-1; 7 bases fit TRBD1. Germline CDR1 and CDR2: SGHNT and YYREEE (reference sequence). CDR3 length: 13 residues. Unmatched junction bases numbered 0, after V lost 0 bases and J lost 6 bases. Here the CDR3 DNA reads TGTGCCAGCAGCTTGGCAGGGGGCAATGAGCAGTTCTTC. This gives the protein CASSLAGGNEQFF.